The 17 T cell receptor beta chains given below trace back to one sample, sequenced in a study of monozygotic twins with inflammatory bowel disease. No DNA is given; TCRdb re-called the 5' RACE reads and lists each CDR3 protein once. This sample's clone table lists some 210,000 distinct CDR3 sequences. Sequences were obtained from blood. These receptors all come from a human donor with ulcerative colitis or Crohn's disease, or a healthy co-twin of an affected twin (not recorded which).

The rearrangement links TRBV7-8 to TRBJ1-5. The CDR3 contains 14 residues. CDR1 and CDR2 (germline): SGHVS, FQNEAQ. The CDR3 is CASSGEQTNQPQHF.

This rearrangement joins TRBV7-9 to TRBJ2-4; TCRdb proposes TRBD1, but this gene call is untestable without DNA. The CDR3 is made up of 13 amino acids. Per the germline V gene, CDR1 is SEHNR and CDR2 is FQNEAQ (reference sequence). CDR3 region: CASSFAGGGPQYF.

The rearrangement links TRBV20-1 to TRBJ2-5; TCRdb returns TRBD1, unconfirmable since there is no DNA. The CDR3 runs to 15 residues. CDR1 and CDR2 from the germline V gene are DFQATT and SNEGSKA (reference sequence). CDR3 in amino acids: CSARNGQGPGETQYF.

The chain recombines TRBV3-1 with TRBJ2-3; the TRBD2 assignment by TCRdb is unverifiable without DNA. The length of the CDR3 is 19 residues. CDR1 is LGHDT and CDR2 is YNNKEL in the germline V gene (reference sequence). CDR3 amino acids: CASSPMGTSGGSYTDTQYF.

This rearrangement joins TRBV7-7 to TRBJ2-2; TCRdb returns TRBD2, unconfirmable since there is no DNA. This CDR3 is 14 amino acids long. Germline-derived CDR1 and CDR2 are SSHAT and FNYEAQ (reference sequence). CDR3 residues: CASSLEGQSGELFF.

The CDR3: CSVAVGGSGANVLTF. The V and J genes are TRBV29-1 and TRBJ2-6. Germline loops: CDR1 SQVTM, CDR2 ANQGSEA. The length of the CDR3 is 15 residues.

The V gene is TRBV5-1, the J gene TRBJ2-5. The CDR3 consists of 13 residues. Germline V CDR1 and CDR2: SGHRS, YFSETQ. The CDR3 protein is CASSLQQTETQYF.

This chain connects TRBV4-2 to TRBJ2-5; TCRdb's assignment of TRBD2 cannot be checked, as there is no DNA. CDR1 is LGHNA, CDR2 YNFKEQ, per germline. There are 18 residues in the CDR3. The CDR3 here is CASSQASRTSGYQETQYF.

CDR3 residues: CASSHDFFGGASTDTQYF. The chain links TRBV4-2 to TRBJ2-3; TCRdb indicates TRBD1, and absent DNA this call remains unverified. Germline loops: CDR1 LGHNA, CDR2 YNFKEQ. CDR3 length: 18 amino acids.

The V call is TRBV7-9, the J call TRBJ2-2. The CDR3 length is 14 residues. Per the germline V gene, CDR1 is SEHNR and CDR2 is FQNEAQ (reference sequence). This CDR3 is CASSIDTNTGELFF.

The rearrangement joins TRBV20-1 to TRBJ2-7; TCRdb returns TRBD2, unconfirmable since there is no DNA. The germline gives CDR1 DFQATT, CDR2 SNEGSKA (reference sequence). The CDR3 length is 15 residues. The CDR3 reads CSARGGGPISYEQYF.

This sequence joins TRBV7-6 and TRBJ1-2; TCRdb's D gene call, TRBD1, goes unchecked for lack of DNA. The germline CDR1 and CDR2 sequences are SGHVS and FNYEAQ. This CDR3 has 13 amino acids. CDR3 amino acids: CASSPRTGYGYTF. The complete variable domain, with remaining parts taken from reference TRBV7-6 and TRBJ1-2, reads GAGVSQSPRYKVTKRGQDVALRCDPISGHVSLYWYRQALGQGPEFLTYFNYEAQQDKSGLPNDRFSAERPEGSISTLTIQRTEQRDSAMYRCASSPRTGYGYTFGSGTRLTVV.

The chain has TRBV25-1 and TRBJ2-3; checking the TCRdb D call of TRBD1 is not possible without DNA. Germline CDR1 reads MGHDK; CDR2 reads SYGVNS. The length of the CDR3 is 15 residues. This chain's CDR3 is CASGFLVAGADTQYF.

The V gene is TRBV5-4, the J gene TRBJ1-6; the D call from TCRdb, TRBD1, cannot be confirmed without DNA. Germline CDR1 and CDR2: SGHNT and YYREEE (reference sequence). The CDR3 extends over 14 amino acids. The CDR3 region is CASSRDRDNSPLHF.

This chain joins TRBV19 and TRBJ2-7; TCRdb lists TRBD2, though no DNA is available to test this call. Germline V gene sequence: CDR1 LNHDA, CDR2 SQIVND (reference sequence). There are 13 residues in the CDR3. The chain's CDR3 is CASSIEIGGEQYF. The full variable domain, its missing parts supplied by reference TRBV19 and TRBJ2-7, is DGGITQSPKYLFRKEGQNVTLSCEQNLNHDAMYWYRQDPGQGLRLIYYSQIVNDFQKGDIAEGYSVSREKKESFPLTVTSAQKNPTAFYLCASSIEIGGEQYFGPGTRLTVT.

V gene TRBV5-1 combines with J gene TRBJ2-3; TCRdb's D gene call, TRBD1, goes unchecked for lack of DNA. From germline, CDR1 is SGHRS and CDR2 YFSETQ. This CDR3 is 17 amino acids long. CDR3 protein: CASSLDPDRGRTDTQYF.

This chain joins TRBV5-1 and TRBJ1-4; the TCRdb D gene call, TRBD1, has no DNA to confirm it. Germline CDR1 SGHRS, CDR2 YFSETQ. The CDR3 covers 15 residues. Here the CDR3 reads CASSLEGGTNEKLFF.